Listed below are T cell receptor beta chains from one sample, sequenced in a study of yellow fever vaccine responses in identical twins. TCRdb itself ran the RT-PCR reads through MiXCR, one entry per CDR3 protein. This sample has approximately 13,000 distinct CDR3 sequences, with 84% found just once. Sample: T cells from blood (PBMCs), unsorted or a sorted subset (not recorded which), taken before or after yellow fever vaccination (not recorded which). The source of these receptors is a woman between 18 and 29 years old who received the yellow fever vaccine. Each CDR3 is given with its conserved first and last residue. A D gene is named only where the DNA matches it firmly. A row's size may be missing; if present it is once, few, many or a size class.

D gene	V gene	J gene	clone size	CDR3 DNA	CDR3 protein
NA	TRBV29-1	TRBJ2-7	NA	TGCAGCGCTATCCAACAGGGGAGGGAGCAGTACTTC	CSAIQQGREQYF
TRBD1	TRBV11-2	TRBJ2-5	few	TGTGCCAGCAGCCCCGGACAGGGGGAGACCCAGTACTTC	CASSPGQGETQYF
TRBD2	TRBV12-3/TRBV12-4	TRBJ2-1	NA	TGTGCCAGCAGTTTAGGGCGGGAGATTTACCATGAGCAGTTCTTC	CASSLGREIYHEQFF
NA	TRBV11-1	TRBJ1-5	NA	TGTGCCAGCGGCTTAGAAGAGGGGCAGCCCCAGCATTTT	CASGLEEGQPQHF
NA	TRBV6-4	TRBJ2-5	once	TGTGCCAGCTCTGACTACGGAGAGACCCAGTACTTC	CASSDYGETQYF
TRBD2	TRBV29-1	TRBJ2-1	NA	TGCAGCGTGGAGACTAGCGGCGCGTACAATGAGCAGTTCTTC	CSVETSGAYNEQFF
NA	TRBV4-1	TRBJ1-4	NA	TGCGCCAGCAGCCAGCCAGCTACAGGGTTGGATGTTGAAAAACTGTTTTTT	CASSQPATGLDVEKLFF
TRBD1	TRBV15	TRBJ1-2	NA	TGTGCCACCAGCAGAGGCGGGACAGAGTATGGCTACACCTTC	CATSRGGTEYGYTF
TRBD1	TRBV10-3	TRBJ2-7	once	TGTGCCATCAGCTGGGACAGGGCCTACGAGCAGTACTTC	CAISWDRAYEQYF
TRBD2	TRBV24-1	TRBJ2-1	NA	TGTGCCACCAGTGATCGGAGCGGGGGTGTTAAATGGGAGCAGTTCTTC	CATSDRSGGVKWEQFF
TRBD1	TRBV29-1	TRBJ2-7	NA	TGCAGCGTCGGCAGGGGGCTCAACGAGCAGTACTTC	CSVGRGLNEQYF
NA	TRBV4-1	TRBJ2-1	NA	TGCGCCAGCAGCCAAGAAAGAATGAATGAGCAGTTCTTC	CASSQERMNEQFF
NA	TRBV11-1	TRBJ2-1	NA	TGTGCCAGCAGCCGACTCTCGTCCTCCTACAATGAGCAGTTCTTC	CASSRLSSSYNEQFF
TRBD2	TRBV29-1	TRBJ2-1	NA	TGCAGCGGAGGGACTAGCGTCTACAATGAGCAGTTCTTC	CSGGTSVYNEQFF
TRBD2	TRBV7-2	TRBJ2-1	NA	TGTGCCAGCATCCCCACCGGACTAGCGCTCAATGAGCAGTTCTTC	CASIPTGLALNEQFF
NA	TRBV2	TRBJ2-7	NA	TGTGCCAGCAGTGGGGAAACAGGACTTGCCTCCTACGAGCAGTACTTC	CASSGETGLASYEQYF
TRBD1	TRBV4-2	TRBJ2-2	NA	TGTGCCAGCAGCCAAGATCTGGGACAGGCGCTGTTTTTT	CASSQDLGQALFF
NA	TRBV6-1	TRBJ1-1	NA	TGTGCCAGCAGTGAGAGGGGTGGGAACACTGAAGCTTTCTTT	CASSERGGNTEAFF
TRBD1	TRBV11-3	TRBJ1-2	NA	TGTGCCAGCAGCTTAGGTATAGACAGGGTTGATGGCTACACCTTC	CASSLGIDRVDGYTF
NA	TRBV2	TRBJ1-5	NA	TGTGCCAGCAGTCTGACAGGATCAGGCCAGCCCCAGCATTTT	CASSLTGSGQPQHF
TRBD1	TRBV7-6	TRBJ1-2	NA	TGTGCCAGCAGCTCCTCAGGGGGCTCTAACTATGGCTACACCTTC	CASSSSGGSNYGYTF
NA	TRBV20-1	TRBJ2-1	NA	TGCAGTGCTAGGGTAGCGGCCTTGGAGCAGTTCTTC	CSARVAALEQFF
TRBD1	TRBV2	TRBJ2-7	NA	TGTGCCAGCAGTCCTACGACAGGGGCCTACGAGCAGTACTTC	CASSPTTGAYEQYF
NA	TRBV29-1	TRBJ2-1	once	TGCAGCGGAAGGAGGGAGACAGACTACAATGAGCAGTTCTTC	CSGRRETDYNEQFF
NA	TRBV23-1	TRBJ1-5	NA	TGCGCCAGCAGTCATGACGGCGATCAGCCCCAGCATTTT	CASSHDGDQPQHF
NA	TRBV24-1	TRBJ1-2	NA	TGTGCCACCTCCCCTCGGGACGGCTCTAACTATGGCTACACCTTC	CATSPRDGSNYGYTF
NA	TRBV11-3	TRBJ2-3	NA	TGTGCCAGCAGCTCGACCTCCTCGGATACGCAGTATTTT	CASSSTSSDTQYF
NA	TRBV7-7	TRBJ2-5	NA	TGTGCTAGCAGTTCTCGGGTGGGAGAGACCCAGTACTTC	CASSSRVGETQYF
TRBD2	TRBV11-1	TRBJ2-2	NA	TGTTCCAGCAGCCCCCCCGGGGGGTCTCCCGGGGAGCTGTTTTTT	CSSSPPGGSPGELFF
NA	TRBV27	TRBJ2-7	NA	TGTGCCAGCAGTTTAACTAGCTCCTACGAGCAGTACTTC	CASSLTSSYEQYF
NA	TRBV6-4	TRBJ1-6	NA	TGTGCCAGCAGTGACCCTTGGACGGTGGAAGGATCACCCCTCCACTTT	CASSDPWTVEGSPLHF
NA	TRBV12-3/TRBV12-4	TRBJ1-6	once	TGTGCCAGCACCTTGGGGGCCTCTAATTCACCCCTCCACTTT	CASTLGASNSPLHF
NA	TRBV10-1	TRBJ1-5	medium-sized	TGCGCCAGCAGTGAGTCTCCAGGTCAGCCCCAGCATTTT	CASSESPGQPQHF
TRBD2	TRBV4-3	TRBJ2-1	NA	TGCGCCAGCAGCCAAGATGGGGCTAGCGGTTACAATGAGCAGTTCTTC	CASSQDGASGYNEQFF
NA	TRBV11-1	TRBJ2-1	NA	TGTGCCAGCACCGAGGACAGCTACAATGAGCAGTTCTTC	CASTEDSYNEQFF
NA	TRBV10-1	TRBJ1-1	NA	TGCGCCAGCAGTGAGCTGAGATACACTGAAGCTTTCTTT	CASSELRYTEAFF
NA	TRBV29-1	TRBJ2-1	NA	TGCAGCGTTGACGGTCGCAGAAGTCTTTACAATGAGCAGTTCTTC	CSVDGRRSLYNEQFF
NA	TRBV2	TRBJ2-1	NA	TGTGCCAGCAGCGTAAAGAATGAGCAGTTCTTC	CASSVKNEQFF
NA	TRBV5-1	TRBJ1-1	NA	TGCGCCAGCAGCTTGGGCTCCACGACACCGGGCACTGAAGCTTTCTTT	CASSLGSTTPGTEAFF
NA	TRBV6-1	TRBJ2-1	NA	TGTGCCAGCAGGGCCGGTATGGACAATGAGCAGTTCTTC	CASRAGMDNEQFF
TRBD1	TRBV9	TRBJ2-7	NA	TGTGCCAGCAGCAGACGGGACAGGGACTACGAGCAGTACTTC	CASSRRDRDYEQYF
NA	TRBV5-1	TRBJ2-1	NA	TGCGCCAGCAGCTTGGCCCTCGGAACAGGGAACAATGAGCAGTTCTTC	CASSLALGTGNNEQFF